Presented here are 6 T cell receptor beta chains from one specimen sequenced in a study of blood T cell repertoires in COVID-19. Assay: immunoSEQ multiplex PCR; the TCRdb copy retains only in-frame clones and omits some. The sample lists approximately 400,000 clones; roughly 86% were seen once. Sequenced material: PBMCs or T cells enriched from blood (not recorded which). These receptors all stem from a man aged 25-45 years who had recovered from COVID-19.

The V gene is TRBV18, the J gene TRBJ2-2, with D possibly TRBD2 on 5 matching bases. The CDR3 sequence is 13 residues long. CDR1 and CDR2 (germline): KGHSH, LQKENI. The V end was cut by 3 bases, the J end by 6 bases, with 8 bases between. CDR3 loop: CASSPHSAGELFF. The CDR3 nucleotides read TGTGCCAGCTCACCTCATAGCGCCGGGGAGCTGTTTTTT.

This chain links TRBV19 with TRBJ1-3; D remains ambiguous. CDR1 and CDR2 (germline): LNHDA, SQIVND (reference sequence). The V and J ends lost 3 bases and 0 bases respectively, with 15 bases between them. The CDR3 loop spans 17 amino acids. CDR3 DNA sequence: TGTGCCAGTAGTATGATGGGCCGAGACCCCTCTGGAAACACCATATATTTT. This codes for CASSMMGRDPSGNTIYF. The variable domain in full, completed from reference TRBV19 and TRBJ1-3, reads DGGITQSPKYLFRKEGQNVTLSCEQNLNHDAMYWYRQDPGQGLRLIYYSQIVNDFQKGDIAEGYSVSREKKESFPLTVTSAQKNPTAFYLCASSMMGRDPSGNTIYFGEGSWLTVV.

The rearrangement joins TRBV12-3 or TRBV12-4 to TRBJ2-7, with D unclear. V lost 1 base to trimming and J lost 3 bases, with 7 bases between them. This CDR3 spans 13 amino acids. The CDR3 region has the DNA TGTGCCAGCAGTTTAGTACAGAGCTACGAGCAGTACTTC. The encoded protein is CASSLVQSYEQYF.

V gene TRBV5-6 combines with J gene TRBJ1-2, with TRBD1 identical over 7 bases. J lost 4 bases, V lost 1 base, and 1 base had no gene match. The V gene's germline CDR1 is SGHDT and CDR2 YYEEEE. The CDR3 is 13 amino acids. CDR3 sequence reads: CASSLPGGYGYTF. The CDR3 DNA follows: TGTGCCAGCAGCTTGCCAGGGGGCTATGGCTACACCTTC.

The chain uses TRBV2 and TRBJ2-5; 9 bases map to TRBD1. The CDR3 totals 17 residues. Germline-derived CDR1 and CDR2 are SNHLY and FYNNEI. Germline trimming cut 7 bases from V and 1 base from J; bases unmatched to any gene: 13. The CDR3 region has the DNA TGTGCCAGCAAAAGGACAGGGGTTACGGGTAGCCAAGAGACCCAGTACTTC. Protein product: CASKRTGVTGSQETQYF.

The chain uses TRBV4-1 and TRBJ1-2; D is perhaps TRBD1 (6 bases). Trimming stripped 4 bases from V and 3 bases from J, with 15 bases between. Germline V gene sequence: CDR1 MGHRA, CDR2 YSYEKL. The CDR3 is 15 residues long. DNA for the CDR3: TGCGCCAGCAGCCTAGGGGGGGACGGCTACTATGGCTACACCTTC. This gives the protein CASSLGGDGYYGYTF.